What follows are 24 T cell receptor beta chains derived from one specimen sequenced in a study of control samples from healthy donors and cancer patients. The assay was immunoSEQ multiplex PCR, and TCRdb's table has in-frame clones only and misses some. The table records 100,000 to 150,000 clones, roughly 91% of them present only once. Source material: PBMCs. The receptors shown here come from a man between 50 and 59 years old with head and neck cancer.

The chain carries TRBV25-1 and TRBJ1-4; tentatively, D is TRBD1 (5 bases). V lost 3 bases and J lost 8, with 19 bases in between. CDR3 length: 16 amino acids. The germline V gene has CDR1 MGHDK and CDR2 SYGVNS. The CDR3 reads CASSDRKGRGGEKLFF. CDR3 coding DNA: TGTGCCAGCAGTGACCGAAAGGGGAGGGGAGGGGAAAAACTGTTTTTT.

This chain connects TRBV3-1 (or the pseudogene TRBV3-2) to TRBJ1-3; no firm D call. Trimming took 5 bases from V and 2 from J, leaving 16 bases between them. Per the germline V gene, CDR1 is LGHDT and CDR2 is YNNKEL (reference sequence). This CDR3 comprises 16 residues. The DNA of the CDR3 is TGTGCCAGCAGCGACCAAGGTTCGGGGACTGGAAACACCATATATTTT. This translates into CASSDQGSGTGNTIYF.

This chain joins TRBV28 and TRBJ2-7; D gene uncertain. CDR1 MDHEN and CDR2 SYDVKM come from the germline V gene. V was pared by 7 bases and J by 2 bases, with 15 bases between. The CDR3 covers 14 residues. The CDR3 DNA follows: TGTGCCAGCACCGCCCTCGGCCTACCCTACGAGCAGTACTTC. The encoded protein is CASTALGLPYEQYF. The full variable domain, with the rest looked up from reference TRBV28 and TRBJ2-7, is DVKVTQSSRYLVKRTGEKVFLECVQDMDHENMFWYRQDPGLGLRLIYFSYDVKMKEKGDIPEGYSVSREKKERFSLILESASTNQTSMYLCASTALGLPYEQYFGPGTRLTVT.

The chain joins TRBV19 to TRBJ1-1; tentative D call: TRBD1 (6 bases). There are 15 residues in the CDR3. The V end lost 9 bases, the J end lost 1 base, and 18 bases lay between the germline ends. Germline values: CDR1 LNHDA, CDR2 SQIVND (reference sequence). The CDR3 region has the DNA TGTGCCAGCGAAAAACAGGGACACCCGAACACTGAAGCTTTCTTT. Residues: CASEKQGHPNTEAFF.

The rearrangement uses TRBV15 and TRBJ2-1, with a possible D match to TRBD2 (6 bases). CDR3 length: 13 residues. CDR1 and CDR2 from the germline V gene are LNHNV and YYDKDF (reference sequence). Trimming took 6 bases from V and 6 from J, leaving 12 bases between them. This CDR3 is CATSGGAGNEQFF. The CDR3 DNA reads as TGTGCCACCAGTGGAGGGGCCGGCAATGAGCAGTTCTTC.

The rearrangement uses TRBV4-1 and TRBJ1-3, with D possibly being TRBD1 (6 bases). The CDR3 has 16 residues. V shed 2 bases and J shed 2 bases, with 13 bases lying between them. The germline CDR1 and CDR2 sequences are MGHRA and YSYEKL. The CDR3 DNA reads TGCGCCAGCAGCCAACTCGCCAGGGGTGCTGGAAACACCATATATTTT. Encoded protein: CASSQLARGAGNTIYF.

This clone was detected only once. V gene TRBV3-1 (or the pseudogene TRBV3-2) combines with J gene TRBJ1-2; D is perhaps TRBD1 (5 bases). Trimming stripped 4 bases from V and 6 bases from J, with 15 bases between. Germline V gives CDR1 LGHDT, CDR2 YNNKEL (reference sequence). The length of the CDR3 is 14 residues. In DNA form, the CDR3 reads TGTGCCAGCAGCCCGTACGGGGGGTTTCATGGCTACACCTTC. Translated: CASSPYGGFHGYTF.

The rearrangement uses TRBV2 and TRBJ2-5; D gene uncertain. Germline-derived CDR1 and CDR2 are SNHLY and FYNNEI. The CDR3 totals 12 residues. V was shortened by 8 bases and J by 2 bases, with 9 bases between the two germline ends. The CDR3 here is CASGTTQETQYF. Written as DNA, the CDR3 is TGTGCCAGCGGTACAACACAAGAGACCCAGTACTTC.

The CDR3 nucleotides are TGTGCCAGCAGCCTCAGGAGGAGCCTTAGCACAGATACGCAGTATTTT. Translating it yields CASSLRRSLSTDTQYF. The chain employs TRBV7-8 and TRBJ2-3; tentatively, D is TRBD2 (5 bases). Trimming removed 5 bases at V and 0 bases at J, with 15 bases between. The CDR3 covers 16 residues. Germline CDR1 is SGHVS and CDR2 is FQNEAQ.

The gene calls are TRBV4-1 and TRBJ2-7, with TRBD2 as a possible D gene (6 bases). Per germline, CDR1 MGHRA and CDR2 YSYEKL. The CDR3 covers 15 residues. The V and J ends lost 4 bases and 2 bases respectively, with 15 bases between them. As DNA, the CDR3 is TGCGCCAGCAGCCTCCGGGACTCAGGAACCTACGAGCAGTACTTC. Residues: CASSLRDSGTYEQYF.

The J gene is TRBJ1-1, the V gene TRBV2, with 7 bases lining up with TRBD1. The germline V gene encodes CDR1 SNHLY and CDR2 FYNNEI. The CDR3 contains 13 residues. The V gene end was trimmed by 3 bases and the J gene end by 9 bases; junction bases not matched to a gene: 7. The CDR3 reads CASSDRDRVKAFF. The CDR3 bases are TGTGCCAGCAGTGATAGGGACAGAGTTAAAGCTTTCTTT. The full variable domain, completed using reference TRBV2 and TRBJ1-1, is EPEVTQTPSHQVTQMGQEVILRCVPISNHLYFYWYRQILGQKVEFLVSFYNNEISEKSEIFDDQFSVERPDGSNFTLKIRSTKLEDSAMYFCASSDRDRVKAFFGQGTRLTVV.

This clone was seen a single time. The CDR3 bases are TGTGCCAGCAGCTTGGGGACAGGGAGGACTGAAGCTTTCTTT. This sequence encodes CASSLGTGRTEAFF. The chain uses TRBV7-3 and TRBJ1-1, with 9 bases fitting TRBD1. The length of the CDR3 is 14 residues. Germline trimming cut 3 bases from V and 5 bases from J; bases unmatched to any gene: 4. Germline V lookup: CDR1 SGHTA, CDR2 FQGTGA.

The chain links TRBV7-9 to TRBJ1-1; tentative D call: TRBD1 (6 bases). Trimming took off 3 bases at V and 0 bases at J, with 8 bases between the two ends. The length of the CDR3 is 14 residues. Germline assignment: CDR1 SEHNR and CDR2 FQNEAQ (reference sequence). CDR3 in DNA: TGTGCCAGCAGCTTTGGACAGATGAACACTGAAGCTTTCTTT. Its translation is CASSFGQMNTEAFF.

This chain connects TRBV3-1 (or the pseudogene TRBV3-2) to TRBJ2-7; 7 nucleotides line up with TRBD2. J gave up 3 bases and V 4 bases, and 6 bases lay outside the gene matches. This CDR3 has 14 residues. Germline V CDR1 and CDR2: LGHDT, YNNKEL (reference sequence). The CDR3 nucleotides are TGTGCCAGCAGCCCTTCGCGGGAGAACTACGAGCAGTACTTC. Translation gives CASSPSRENYEQYF.

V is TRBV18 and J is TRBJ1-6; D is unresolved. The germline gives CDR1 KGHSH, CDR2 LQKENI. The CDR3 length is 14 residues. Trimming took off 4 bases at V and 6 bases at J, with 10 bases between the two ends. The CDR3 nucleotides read TGTGCCAGCTCACTCGAGGTGCGTAATTCACCCCTCCACTTT. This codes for CASSLEVRNSPLHF.

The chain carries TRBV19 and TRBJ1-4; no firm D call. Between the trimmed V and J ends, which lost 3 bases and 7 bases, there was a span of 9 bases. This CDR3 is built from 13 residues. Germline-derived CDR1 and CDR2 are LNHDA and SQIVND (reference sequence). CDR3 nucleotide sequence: TGTGCCAGTAGTATGCGGTTCGCTGAAAAACTGTTTTTT. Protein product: CASSMRFAEKLFF.

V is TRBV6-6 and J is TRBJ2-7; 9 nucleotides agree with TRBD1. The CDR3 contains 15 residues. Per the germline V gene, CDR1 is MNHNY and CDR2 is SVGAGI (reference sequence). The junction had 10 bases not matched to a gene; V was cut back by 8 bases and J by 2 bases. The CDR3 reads CASRLSDRGAYEQYF. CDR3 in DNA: TGTGCCAGCCGTCTCTCGGACAGGGGCGCCTACGAGCAGTACTTC.

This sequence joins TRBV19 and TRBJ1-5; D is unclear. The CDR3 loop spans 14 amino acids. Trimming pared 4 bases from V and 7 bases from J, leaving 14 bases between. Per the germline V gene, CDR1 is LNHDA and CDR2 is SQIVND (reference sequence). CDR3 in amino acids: CASSRPSTWQPQHF. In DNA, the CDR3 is TGTGCCAGTAGTAGGCCTTCGACATGGCAGCCCCAGCATTTT.

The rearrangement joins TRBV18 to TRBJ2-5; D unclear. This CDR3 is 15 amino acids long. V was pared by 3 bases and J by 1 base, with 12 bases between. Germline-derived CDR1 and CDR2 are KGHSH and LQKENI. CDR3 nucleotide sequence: TGTGCCAGCTCACCCCAAGTGGCCGGCCAAGAGACCCAGTACTTC. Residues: CASSPQVAGQETQYF.

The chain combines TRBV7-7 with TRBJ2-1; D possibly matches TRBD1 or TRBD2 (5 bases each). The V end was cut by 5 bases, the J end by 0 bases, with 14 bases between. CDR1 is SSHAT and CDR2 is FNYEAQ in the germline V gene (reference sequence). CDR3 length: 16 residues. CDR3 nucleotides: TGTGCCAGCAGCGACCGGTGGGGGACCTCCTACAATGAGCAGTTCTTC. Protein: CASSDRWGTSYNEQFF.

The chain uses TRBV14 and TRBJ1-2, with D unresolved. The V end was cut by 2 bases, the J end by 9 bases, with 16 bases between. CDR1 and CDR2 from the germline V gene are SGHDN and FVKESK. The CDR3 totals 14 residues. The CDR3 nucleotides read TGTGCCAGCAGCCAAACTACAGAGTGGGGTCGCTACACCTTC. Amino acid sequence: CASSQTTEWGRYTF. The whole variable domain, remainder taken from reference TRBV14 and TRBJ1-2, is EAGVTQFPSHSVIEKGQTVTLRCDPISGHDNLYWYRRVMGKEIKFLLHFVKESKQDESGMPNNRFLAERTGGTYSTLKVQPAELEDSGVYFCASSQTTEWGRYTFGSGTRLTVV.

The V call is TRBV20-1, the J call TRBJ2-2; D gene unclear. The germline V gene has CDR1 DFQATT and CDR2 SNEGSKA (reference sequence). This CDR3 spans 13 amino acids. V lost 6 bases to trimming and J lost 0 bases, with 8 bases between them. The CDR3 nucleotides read TGCAGTGCGAGTCCGACGAACACCGGGGAGCTGTTTTTT. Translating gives CSASPTNTGELFF.

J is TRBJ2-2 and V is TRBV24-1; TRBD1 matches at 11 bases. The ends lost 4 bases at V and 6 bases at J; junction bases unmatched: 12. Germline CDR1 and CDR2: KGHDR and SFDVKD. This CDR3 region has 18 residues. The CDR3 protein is CATSDPRTGGVGSGELFF. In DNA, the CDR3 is TGTGCCACCAGTGACCCCCGGACAGGGGGCGTCGGATCCGGGGAGCTGTTTTTT.

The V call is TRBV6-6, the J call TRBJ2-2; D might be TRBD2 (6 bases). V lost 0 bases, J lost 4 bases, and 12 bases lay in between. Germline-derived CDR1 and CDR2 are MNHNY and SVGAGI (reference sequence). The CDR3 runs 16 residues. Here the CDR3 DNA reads TGTGCCAGCAGTTACTCCACCGGGAGTGGCACCGGGGAGCTGTTTTTT. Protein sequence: CASSYSTGSGTGELFF.